This TCR beta chain was recovered during a study of blood T cell repertoires in COVID-19. Germline CDR1 is SGHTA and CDR2 is FQGNSA. This CDR3 has 19 residues. The J segment lost 4 bases and the V segment lost 2 bases, leaving 17 bases of the junction unmatched. The method was immunoSEQ multiplex PCR; TCRdb's version includes in-frame clones alone and lacks a portion of them. The top ten hold 0.75% to 1% of the sample, which has 200,000 to 250,000 clones, roughly 92% seen once. The V gene is TRBV7-2, the J gene TRBJ2-7; 10 bases are a match to TRBD1. Sequenced: peripheral blood. This TCR was sampled from a man in his sixties with COVID-19, enrolled during active disease. The CDR3 here is CASSLTGTGDDGTRYEQYF. The CDR3 DNA sequence: TGTGCCAGCAGCTTAACAGGGACAGGGGATGATGGGACTAGGTACGAGCAGTACTTC.